Listed below are T cell receptor beta chains from one sample, sequenced in a study of blood T cell repertoires in COVID-19. Measured with immunoSEQ multiplex PCR; TCRdb has only the in-frame clones, and not every one. The sample lists a few hundred thousand clones, about 88% occurring once. Input material: PBMCs or T cells enriched from blood (not recorded which). Receptor source: a woman aged 25 to 45 who had recovered from COVID-19. The conserved cysteine and the conserved F or W are not part of the CDR3 here.

j_call,v_call,cdr3_aa
TRBJ2-1,TRBV13,ASSLGTGTVQF
TRBJ2-1,TRBV28,ATLTSGSNEQF
TRBJ2-7,TRBV7-9,ASSSTTSGGSYEQY
TRBJ1-2,TRBV5-1,ASSLSQGGLNYGYT
TRBJ2-5,TRBV20-1,SASKLDKETQY
TRBJ1-2,TRBV6-5,ASTEGGSPFYGYT
TRBJ2-3,TRBV9,ASSPEGASSTDTQY
TRBJ2-7,TRBV21-1,ASSKGDTGLHRAYEQY
TRBJ1-1,TRBV18,ASSLLQNLNTEAF
TRBJ2-7,TRBV19,ASSDLGVERLYEQY
TRBJ1-2,TRBV19,ASSSGTAYGYT
TRBJ1-4,TRBV30,AWSPTATNEKLF
TRBJ2-5,TRBV3-1/TRBV3-2,ASSQDVRLAGETQY
TRBJ2-1,TRBV3-1/TRBV3-2,ASSQEFGNSGSLGYNEQF
TRBJ2-7,TRBV7-8,ASSLRISTSGEQY
TRBJ2-1,TRBV3-1/TRBV3-2,ASRKGEYYNEQF
TRBJ2-7,TRBV24-1,ATSDAGSLEQY
TRBJ2-1,TRBV13,ASSLRYLGDRVYEQF
TRBJ2-7,TRBV10-1,ASTCRDFSHEQY
TRBJ1-5,TRBV4-1,ASSQGIGGAPDRQPQH
TRBJ2-5,TRBV27,ASSSSVTGRGTQY
TRBJ2-1,TRBV20-1,SASSGGGNEQF
TRBJ2-7,TRBV15,ATSRARGDRYEQY
TRBJ2-2,TRBV14,ASSQDGMGRGQSTGELF